The T cell receptor beta chain described here comes from a study of OX40 agonist ivuxolimab in advanced cancers. About the research overall: Of mixed ages from about 20 to 90 and averaging about 65 years, the group was more than 65% male. Study-wide points: In general, CD8+ T cells held more expanded clones than CD4+ did, on average.

People who had autoimmune disease history or systemic immunosuppression were excluded. Produced via immunoSEQ multiplex PCR; TCRdb's table is partial and in-frame only. This table holds about 63,000 clones, 75% to 90% found once. Details on this clone: What it recognizes is unknown.

The receptor was isolated from an adult with an advanced solid tumor such as melanoma, head and neck, liver or kidney cancer. The starting material was CD4+ or CD8+ T cells sorted from blood, obtained in a trial of the OX40 agonist ivuxolimab.

The CDR3 reads CASTLQGSLQETQYF. The CDR3 coding sequence is TGCGCCAGCACCTTACAGGGGTCCCTCCAAGAGACCCAGTACTTC. The chain couples TRBV5-1 to TRBJ2-5; 7 bases agree with TRBD1. J lost 1 base, V lost 6 bases, and 9 bases had no gene match. CDR1 SGHRS and CDR2 YFSETQ come from the germline V gene. The CDR3 totals 15 residues.